This TCR beta chain was documented in a study of OX40 agonist ivuxolimab in advanced cancers. Study-level background: Hepatocellular carcinoma, melanoma, renal cell or head and neck cancer was diagnosed in the dose-escalation patients.

V shed 5 bases and J 12 bases; nucleotides not matched to a gene: 9. Germline CDR1 and CDR2: MDHEN and SYDVKM. The CDR3 extends over 13 amino acids. The table came from immunoSEQ multiplex PCR; TCRdb's copy has only in-frame clones and leaves some out. In the table there are roughly 34,000 clones, around four fifths of which are singletons. The specimen comprised CD4+ or CD8+ T cells sorted from blood, sampled in a trial of the OX40 agonist ivuxolimab. This receptor was obtained from an adult with an advanced solid tumor such as melanoma, head and neck, liver or kidney cancer. The chain joins TRBV28 to TRBJ2-1; 8 bases line up with TRBD1. As DNA, the CDR3 is TGTGCCAGCAGTACAGGGGGTCGGTTCGGGCAGTTCTTC. This gives the protein CASSTGGRFGQFF.